Following are 27 T cell receptor beta chains from one sample sequenced in a study of T cells in tuberculosis listed by TCRdb under 2018. Library preparation employed the immunoSEQ multiplex PCR assay. TCRdb carries this immuneACCESS record with in-frame sequences only. Its versions omit some clonotypes, under half of them owing to an unresolved V gene in the studies checked, with the rest unexplained. The sample includes fewer than 40,000 clones, with about 95% observed a single time. Around 2% of the sample is held by the ten biggest clonotypes. Sequencing input: PBMCs. These receptors were taken from a donor between 10 and 35 years old with latent tuberculosis or without tuberculosis infection.

The chain employs TRBV7-9 and TRBJ1-2; D is uncertain. The CDR3 covers 15 residues. Looked up from germline, CDR1 is SEHNR and CDR2 is FQNEAQ (reference sequence). The V gene lost 1 base and the J gene lost 14 bases, with 23 bases spanning the gap. CDR3 protein: CASSLGGRGTMARTF. Written as DNA, the CDR3 is TGTGCCAGCAGCTTAGGAGGTCGGGGAACTATGGCTAGGACCTTC. The full variable domain, rest sourced from reference TRBV7-9 and TRBJ1-2, is DTGVSQNPRHKITKRGQNVTFRCDPISEHNRLYWYRQTLGQGPEFLTYFQNEAQLEKSRLLSDRFSAERPKGSFSTLEIQRTEQGDSAMYLCASSLGGRGTMARTFGSGTRLTVV.

The chain links TRBV7-9 to TRBJ1-1; TRBD1 agrees at 7 bases. Germline V gives CDR1 SEHNR, CDR2 FQNEAQ (reference sequence). The CDR3 sequence is 15 residues long. V lost 5 bases, J lost 6 bases, and 12 bases stayed unmatched. The CDR3 loop reads CASSPPGQTSSEAFF. The CDR3 bases are TGTGCCAGCAGCCCTCCGGGACAGACTTCATCTGAAGCTTTCTTT.

The chain employs TRBV5-8 and TRBJ1-2; no clear D. Germline-derived CDR1 and CDR2 are SGHTS and YDEGEE. The CDR3 covers 12 residues. V was pared by 0 bases and J by 7 bases, with 7 bases between. CDR3 residues: CASSLVVLGYTF. As DNA, the CDR3 is TGTGCCAGCAGCTTGGTAGTGCTTGGCTACACCTTC.

The V gene is TRBV28, the J gene TRBJ1-6, with 8 bases aligning to TRBD1. V lost 10 bases to trimming and J lost 9 bases; unmatched junction nucleotides: 14. Germline loops: CDR1 MDHEN, CDR2 SYDVKM. The CDR3 sequence is 15 residues long. The CDR3 nucleotides are TGTGCCACCTCGAAGCCAGGGGGCCGGAGTTCACCCCTCCACTTT. It is translated as CATSKPGGRSSPLHF.

The chain couples TRBV7-9 to TRBJ1-2, with 7 bases that match TRBD1. J was trimmed by 0 bases and V by 4 bases; bases with no gene match: 2. From germline, CDR1 is SEHNR and CDR2 FQNEAQ (reference sequence). This CDR3 has 14 residues. The chain's CDR3 is CASSWGQTNYGYTF. In DNA, the CDR3 is TGTGCCAGCAGCTGGGGACAGACTAACTATGGCTACACCTTC.

This chain links TRBV14 with TRBJ1-2; a weak D match, TRBD1 (5 bases). Trimming pared 1 base from V and 0 bases from J, leaving 18 bases between. Per the germline V gene, CDR1 is SGHDN and CDR2 is FVKESK. This CDR3 spans 18 amino acids. The CDR3 DNA sequence: TGTGCCAGCAGCCAAGTTCGTAACAGGACGCCCGCTAACTATGGCTACACCTTC. Its translation is CASSQVRNRTPANYGYTF.

The J gene is TRBJ2-3, the V gene TRBV7-8; a weak D match, TRBD2 (7 bases). The V gene lost 0 bases and the J gene lost 1 base, with 14 bases spanning the gap. Germline values: CDR1 SGHVS, CDR2 FQNEAQ. This CDR3 is built from 17 residues. The CDR3 loop reads CASSLAGGPLGTDTQYF. The CDR3, as DNA: TGTGCCAGCAGCTTAGCGGGGGGGCCGCTAGGCACAGATACGCAGTATTTT. Combining the CDR3 with reference TRBV7-8 and TRBJ2-3 gives the whole variable domain GAGVSQSPRYKVAKRGQDVALRCDPISGHVSLFWYQQALGQGPEFLTYFQNEAQLDKSGLPSDRFFAERPEGSVSTLKIQRTQQEDSAVYLCASSLAGGPLGTDTQYFGPGTRLTVL.

V and J are TRBV28 and TRBJ2-5; TRBD2 matches at 8 bases. The CDR3 contains 14 residues. CDR1 and CDR2 from the germline V gene are MDHEN and SYDVKM. The junction had 7 bases not matched to a gene; V was cut back by 8 bases and J by 2 bases. DNA for the CDR3: TGTGCCAGCGGGAGCGGGGGCTTACAAGAGACCCAGTACTTC. Protein: CASGSGGLQETQYF. Full variable domain (remainder filled in from reference TRBV28 and TRBJ2-5): DVKVTQSSRYLVKRTGEKVFLECVQDMDHENMFWYRQDPGLGLRLIYFSYDVKMKEKGDIPEGYSVSREKKERFSLILESASTNQTSMYLCASGSGGLQETQYFGPGTRLLVL.

The V gene is TRBV29-1, the J gene TRBJ2-1, with 8 bases matching TRBD1. V lost 3 bases to trimming and J lost 4 bases; unmatched junction nucleotides: 5. This CDR3 has 14 residues. Germline lookup yields CDR1 SQVTM and CDR2 ANQGSEA. CDR3 sequence: CSVDRQGSYNEQFF. DNA for the CDR3: TGCAGCGTTGATCGACAGGGGAGTTACAATGAGCAGTTCTTC.

The genes are TRBV6-1 and TRBJ1-6, with TRBD1 identical over 10 bases. J lost 13 bases, V lost 4 bases, and 7 bases had no gene match. The CDR3 extends over 14 amino acids. Germline CDR1 and CDR2: MNHNS and SASEGT. Here the CDR3 reads CASSVGQGLSPLHF. The CDR3 DNA is TGTGCCAGCAGTGTGGGACAGGGGTTAAGTCCCCTCCACTTT.

This clone has just a few counts. This chain uses TRBV7-2 with TRBJ2-7; a weak D match, TRBD2 (5 bases). Germline V gene sequence: CDR1 SGHTA, CDR2 FQGNSA. The CDR3 is 13 residues long. Trimming pared 2 bases from V and 3 bases from J, leaving 8 bases between. CDR3 region: CASSLFGDYEQYF. CDR3 bases: TGTGCCAGCAGCTTATTCGGGGACTACGAGCAGTACTTC.

The chain couples TRBV14 to TRBJ2-5, with 7 bases fitting TRBD2. Germline CDR1 reads SGHDN; CDR2 reads FVKESK. This CDR3 spans 18 amino acids. Trimming took 3 bases from V and 2 from J; bases not matched to a gene: 15. The CDR3 region is CASSQRATSLFGQETQYF. The CDR3 DNA is TGTGCCAGCAGCCAGAGGGCGACTAGCCTCTTTGGGCAAGAGACCCAGTACTTC.

This rearrangement joins TRBV5-1 to TRBJ2-7; possible D gene TRBD2, 7 bases. V lost 3 bases and J 7 bases, leaving 17 bases between the germline ends. This CDR3 spans 14 amino acids. CDR1 is SGHRS, CDR2 YFSETQ, per germline. The CDR3 region has the DNA TGCGCCAGCAGCTCCAATGGGGGAGGGGGAGAGCAGTACTTC. Protein: CASSSNGGGGEQYF.

This clone was seen just once. This sequence joins TRBV6-5 and TRBJ2-7; 11 bases fit TRBD1. The V and J ends lost 5 bases and 0 bases, in that order; junction bases with no gene match: 3. Germline V gives CDR1 MNHEY, CDR2 SVGAGI. The CDR3 runs to 15 residues. The CDR3, as DNA: TGTGCCAGCAGTGGGACAGGGGGGAGCTCCTACGAGCAGTACTTC. Translation gives CASSGTGGSSYEQYF.

V usage is TRBV7-9 and J usage is TRBJ2-5; D is undetermined. Germline V gene sequence: CDR1 SEHNR, CDR2 FQNEAQ (reference sequence). The CDR3 is made up of 15 amino acids. V gave up 2 bases and J gave up 2 bases, with 12 bases separating them. The CDR3 DNA sequence: TGTGCCAGCAGCTTAAGCTCCTTTGTGCAAGAGACCCAGTACTTC. Amino acid sequence: CASSLSSFVQETQYF.

The CDR3 region has the DNA TGCAGCGTTGAAGATCGTGTCACTGAAGCTTTCTTT. Translating gives CSVEDRVTEAFF. This chain joins TRBV29-1 and TRBJ1-1; D is undetermined. The CDR3 spans 12 residues. Trimming left V 0 bases short and J 4 bases short, with 6 bases between. In germline, CDR1 is SQVTM, CDR2 ANQGSEA.

The V call is TRBV4-3, the J call TRBJ1-2; TRBD1 is a possible D gene (6 bases). The germline V gene has CDR1 LGHNA and CDR2 YSLEER. V lost 3 bases, J lost 6 bases, and 23 bases lay in between. CDR3 length: 17 residues. CDR3 sequence reads: CASSHEQGTFSMDGYTF. As DNA, the CDR3 is TGCGCCAGCAGCCACGAGCAGGGGACCTTTTCTATGGATGGCTACACCTTC.

The chain recombines TRBV7-9 with TRBJ1-1; TRBD1 is a possible D gene (6 bases). The CDR3 runs 14 residues. CDR1 and CDR2 from the germline V gene are SEHNR and FQNEAQ (reference sequence). V was trimmed by 6 bases and J by 3 bases, leaving 14 bases between them. The CDR3 sequence is CASRLQGRDTEAFF. For the CDR3, the DNA is TGTGCCAGCAGATTACAGGGCCGGGACACTGAAGCTTTCTTT.

This clone was recorded only once. This chain joins TRBV5-1 and TRBJ2-5; 7 bases line up with TRBD1. V shed 4 bases, J shed 5 bases, and the junction held 11 bases outside the gene matches. Germline V gene data show CDR1 as SGHRS and CDR2 as YFSETQ. CDR3 length: 15 residues. The CDR3 is CASSATGDIWETQYF. As DNA, the CDR3 is TGCGCCAGCAGCGCAACAGGGGACATTTGGGAGACCCAGTACTTC.

V gene TRBV27 combines with J gene TRBJ1-4, with 7 bases fitting TRBD1. The CDR3 has 14 residues. Germline lookup yields CDR1 MNHEY and CDR2 SMNVEV (reference sequence). The V gene end was trimmed by 2 bases and the J gene end by 7 bases; junction bases not matched to a gene: 4. The chain's CDR3 is CASSLGQGGEKLFF. For the CDR3, the DNA is TGTGCCAGCAGTTTAGGGCAGGGGGGTGAAAAACTGTTTTTT.

The V gene is TRBV29-1, the J gene TRBJ2-1, with 10 bases that match TRBD2. Per germline, CDR1 SQVTM and CDR2 ANQGSEA. The junction had 7 bases not matched to a gene; V was cut back by 3 bases and J by 8 bases. The CDR3 runs to 14 residues. The CDR3 is CSVEWLAGGDEQFF. The CDR3 nucleotides read TGCAGCGTTGAGTGGTTAGCGGGGGGTGATGAGCAGTTCTTC.

The J gene is TRBJ1-3, the V gene TRBV9; D is possibly TRBD1 (6 bases). The germline V gene has CDR1 SGDLS and CDR2 YYNGEE. Between the trimmed V and J ends, which lost 4 bases and 2 bases, there was a span of 13 bases. The length of the CDR3 is 15 residues. CDR3 bases: TGTGCCAGCAGCCCCAGGACAGTTACTGGAAACACCATATATTTT. Protein sequence: CASSPRTVTGNTIYF.

The chain recombines TRBV6-1 with TRBJ2-1; 7 bases fit TRBD1. With V trimmed by 4 bases and J by 8 bases, 2 bases remained unmatched. This CDR3 has 12 amino acids. CDR1 is MNHNS, CDR2 SASEGT, per germline. This CDR3 is CASSGQGHEQFF. The DNA for the CDR3 is TGTGCCAGCAGTGGACAGGGCCATGAGCAGTTCTTC.

The V and J genes are TRBV11-2 and TRBJ2-2; 9 bases agree with TRBD1. The CDR3 loop spans 14 amino acids. V was pared by 4 bases and J by 6 bases, with 3 bases of the junction left unmatched. CDR1 is SGHAT, CDR2 FQNNGV, per germline. CDR3 in amino acids: CASSYRGLAGELFF. DNA for the CDR3: TGTGCCAGCAGCTACAGGGGGCTGGCCGGGGAGCTGTTTTTT.

The chain employs TRBV28 and TRBJ1-5; 8 bases line up with TRBD1. V dropped 4 bases and J dropped 7; count of bases not matched to a gene: 0. The CDR3 is made up of 12 amino acids. Looked up from germline, CDR1 is MDHEN and CDR2 is SYDVKM. CDR3 bases: TGTGCCAGCAGTTACAGGGGGCAGCCCCAGCATTTT. Amino acids: CASSYRGQPQHF.

This chain uses TRBV5-6 with TRBJ2-2; TRBD2 matches 7 bases. CDR1 SGHDT and CDR2 YYEEEE come from the germline V gene. The CDR3 sequence is 14 residues long. J gave up 7 bases and V 4 bases, and 7 bases lay outside the gene matches. CDR3 residues: CASSAGLGLGELFF. The CDR3 nucleotides read TGTGCCAGCAGCGCCGGACTAGGTCTCGGGGAGCTGTTTTTT.

The chain recombines TRBV6-1 with TRBJ2-1; 15 positions match TRBD2. CDR1 and CDR2 from the germline V gene are MNHNS and SASEGT. The CDR3 is 13 amino acids. V lost 11 bases, J lost 7 bases, and 3 bases stayed unmatched. The CDR3 here is CAGTSGRWNEQFF. DNA for the CDR3: TGTGCCGGGACTAGCGGGAGGTGGAATGAGCAGTTCTTC.